The clone carrying this TCR beta chain has only a few counts. The target antigen is unknown. This record comes from a study of pediatric ulcerative colitis. Overall study context: Seven or eight patients showed pancolitis and two showed left-sided colitis.

TCRdb keeps only in-frame clones here, not all; method: immunoSEQ multiplex PCR. The sample yields 30,000 to 45,000 clones, around four fifths seen once. The diagnostic colonoscopy in ulcerative colitis patients preceded any immunosuppressive treatment. Colonoscopy and blood draw happened at the same time. Study-wide results and caveats: No controls had the two rectal clonotypes shared by ulcerative colitis patients.

Germline loops: CDR1 SEHNR, CDR2 FQNEAQ (reference sequence). Trimming took off 1 base at V and 2 bases at J, with 15 bases between the two ends. CDR3 size: 17 residues. The sequenced sample consisted of blood. The chain employs TRBV7-9 and TRBJ2-1; D is unresolved. The sequence was collected from a girl aged 5 to 17 with moderate ulcerative colitis. The CDR3 region is CASSLGTVEDTYNEQFF. DNA for the CDR3: TGTGCCAGCAGCTTAGGTACCGTAGAGGATACCTACAATGAGCAGTTCTTC.